This TCR beta chain came from a study of early T cells in non-severe SARS-CoV-2 infection (dated by TCRdb to the early 2020s). About the study as a whole: Because TCR sequencing relied on bulk RNA taken from unsorted whole blood, pairing of alpha and beta chains was not possible. General conclusions and limits of the study: Matching against VDJdb was skewed toward anti-spike CD8 responses, likely underestimated virus-specific expansions, and missed private and CD4 specificities.

Library method: 5' RACE. Sequencing instrument: NextSeq 500. Unique molecular identifiers were attached to individual cDNA molecules in the TCR library protocol so that sequencing error and PCR bias could be corrected. Sequencing covered both TCR alpha and beta chains, and within each sample the abundances of alpha and beta sequences were tightly co-correlated. Concerning the study's data processing: Decombinator V4 was used to annotate the V gene, J gene and CDR3 of the TCR sequences. Expanded TCRs were defined as changing significantly between any two time points under a Poisson model with p below 0.0001. TCR abundances were normalised to the total number of TCRs sequenced in each sample and reported as counts per million. MAIT TCRs were defined by TRAV1-2 paired with TRAJ12, TRAJ20 or TRAJ33, and iNKT TCRs by TRAV10 paired with TRAJ18. VDJdb, accessed on 1 November 2021, was searched for TCRs annotated for CMV, EBV and SARS-CoV-2, and TCRs annotated for more than one antigen were excluded. Starting from the raw public reads, TCRdb applied fastp trimming at Q25, assembled clones with MiXCR and retained in-frame beta chains. CDR3 protein duplicates are merged, each entry listing the most common genes and DNA. The V and J calls come from TCRdb's annotation, not from the publication. The sample data list some 76,000 distinct CDR3 sequences, and roughly 16% of these were observed just once. In total, the top ten clones hold around 12% of the sample.

Set within a cohort of healthcare workers in London, UK, this nested case-control study involved weekly PCR testing of nasopharyngeal swabs along with blood sampling. Healthcare workers were recruited between 23 and 31 March 2020, during the week of the UK lockdown, and were followed weekly for up to roughly 15 weeks. There are a few counts of this clonotype. Its antigen remains undetermined. No base-level quality is on record; no much larger clone is a single base apart. V ends up 5 bases short and J 1 base short, with an unmatched junction base count of 1. CDR1 and CDR2 are drawn from the germline V gene: SGHTA, FQGNSA. From the cysteine through the phenylalanine, the CDR3 covers 13 amino acids. The DNA shown is the 39-base CDR3, in frame from base 1.

The specimen was whole blood. The TCR was taken from an adult who was a healthcare worker with PCR-confirmed SARS-CoV-2 infection or an uninfected control (not recorded which). This receptor chain uses TRBV7-2 and TRBJ1-2, with 7 bases aligning to TRBD1. Here the CDR3 is given as CASSRDSNYGYTF. At the DNA level, the sequence is TGTGCCAGCAGCCGGGACAGTAACTATGGCTACACCTTC.